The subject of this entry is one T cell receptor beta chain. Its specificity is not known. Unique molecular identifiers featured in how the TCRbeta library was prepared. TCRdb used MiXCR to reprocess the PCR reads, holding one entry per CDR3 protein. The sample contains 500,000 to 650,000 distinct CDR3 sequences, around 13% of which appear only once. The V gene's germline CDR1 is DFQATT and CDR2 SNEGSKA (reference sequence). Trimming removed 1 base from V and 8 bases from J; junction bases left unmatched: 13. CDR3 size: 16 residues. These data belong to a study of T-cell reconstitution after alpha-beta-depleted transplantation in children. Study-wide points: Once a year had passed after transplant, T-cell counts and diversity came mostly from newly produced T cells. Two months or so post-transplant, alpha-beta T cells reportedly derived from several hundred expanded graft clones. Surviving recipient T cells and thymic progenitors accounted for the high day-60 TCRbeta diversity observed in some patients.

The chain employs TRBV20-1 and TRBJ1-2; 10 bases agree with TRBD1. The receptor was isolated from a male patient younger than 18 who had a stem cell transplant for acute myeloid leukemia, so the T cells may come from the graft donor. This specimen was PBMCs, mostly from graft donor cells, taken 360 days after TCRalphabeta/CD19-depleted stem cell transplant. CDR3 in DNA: TGCAGTGCTAGAGGTCAGAAGCGACAGGGGGCGCGGGGCTACACCTTC. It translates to CSARGQKRQGARGYTF.